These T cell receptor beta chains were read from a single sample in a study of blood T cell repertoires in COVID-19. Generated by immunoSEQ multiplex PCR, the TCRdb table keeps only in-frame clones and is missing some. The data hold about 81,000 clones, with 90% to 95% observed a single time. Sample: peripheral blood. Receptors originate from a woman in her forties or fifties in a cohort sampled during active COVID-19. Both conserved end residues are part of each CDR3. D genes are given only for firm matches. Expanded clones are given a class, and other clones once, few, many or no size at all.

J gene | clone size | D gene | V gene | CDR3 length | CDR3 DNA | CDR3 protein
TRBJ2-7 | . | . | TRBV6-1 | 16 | TGTGCCAGCAGTGAAGTTCTGGGACACAGCTCCTACGAGCAGTACTTC | CASSEVLGHSSYEQYF
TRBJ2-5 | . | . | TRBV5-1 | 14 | TGCGCCAGCCGGGGAGGGGGGCGTCAAGAGACCCAGTACTTC | CASRGGGRQETQYF
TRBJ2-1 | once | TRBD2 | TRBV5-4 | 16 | TGTGCCAGCAGCTTCGGTAGCGGGAGGGCTGGGAATGAGCAGTTCTTC | CASSFGSGRAGNEQFF
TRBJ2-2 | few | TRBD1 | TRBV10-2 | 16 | TGCGCCAGCATGACAGGGCAACTCGCGAACACCGGGGAGCTGTTTTTT | CASMTGQLANTGELFF
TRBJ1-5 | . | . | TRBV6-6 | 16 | TGTGCCAGCAGTTACTCCGAAACGAGGGGCAATCAGCCCCAGCATTTT | CASSYSETRGNQPQHF
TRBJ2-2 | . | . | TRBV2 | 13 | TGTGCCAGCAGCGGCGGGCCCACCGGGGAGCTGTTTTTT | CASSGGPTGELFF
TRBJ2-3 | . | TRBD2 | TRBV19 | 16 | TGTGCCAGTAGCCCGGGACTAGCGGTTAGCACAGATACGCAGTATTTT | CASSPGLAVSTDTQYF
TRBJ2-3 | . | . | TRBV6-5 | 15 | TGTGCCAGCAGTTACTCGTCTCAGGGTGCAGATACGCAGTATTTT | CASSYSSQGADTQYF
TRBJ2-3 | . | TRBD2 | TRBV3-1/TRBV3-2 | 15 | TGTGCCAGCAGCCATAGCGGGAGTGGGTTCTATACGCAGTATTTT | CASSHSGSGFYTQYF
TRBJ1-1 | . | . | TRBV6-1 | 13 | TGTGCCAGCAGTGAAGCCGGGGGGGGAGAAGCTTTCTTT | CASSEAGGGEAFF
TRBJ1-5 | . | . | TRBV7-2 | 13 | TGTGCCAGCAGCTCCGCCTCGGGTCAGCCCCAGCATTTT | CASSSASGQPQHF
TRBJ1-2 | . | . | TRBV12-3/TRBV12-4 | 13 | TGTGCCAGCAGCCCGGGACACTTGTATGGCTACACCTTC | CASSPGHLYGYTF
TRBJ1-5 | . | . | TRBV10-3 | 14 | TGTGCCATCAGTGTGGAGGCAGGGGATCAGCCCCAGCATTTT | CAISVEAGDQPQHF
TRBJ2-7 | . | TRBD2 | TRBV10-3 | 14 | TGTGCCATCAGCCCTAGCGGGATTACCCACGAGCAGTACTTC | CAISPSGITHEQYF
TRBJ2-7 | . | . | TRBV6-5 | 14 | TGTGCCAGCAGTTACGGGCAGGGGGGCTACGAGCAGTACTTC | CASSYGQGGYEQYF
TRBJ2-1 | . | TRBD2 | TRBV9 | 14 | TGTGCCAGCAGCCGGACTAGCGACTACAATGAGCAGTTCTTC | CASSRTSDYNEQFF
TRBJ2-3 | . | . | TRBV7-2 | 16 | TGTGCCAGCAGCTTAGTTGTGGGGACTAGCACAGATACGCAGTATTTT | CASSLVVGTSTDTQYF
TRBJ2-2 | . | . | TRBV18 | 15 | TGTGCCAGCTCACCTCTACCGACAGGCGTGGGGGAGCTGTTTTTT | CASSPLPTGVGELFF
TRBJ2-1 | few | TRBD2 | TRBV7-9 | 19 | TGTGCCAGCAGTATATCTCCGGGACTAGCGGGGACTTCCTACAATGAGCAGTTCTTC | CASSISPGLAGTSYNEQFF
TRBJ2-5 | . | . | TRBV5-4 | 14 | TGTGCCAGCAGCTTGGGGGGGACACAGGAGACCCAGTACTTC | CASSLGGTQETQYF
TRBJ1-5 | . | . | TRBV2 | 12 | TGTGCCAGCGGGCAGGGGACCCGGACCCAGCATTTT | CASGQGTRTQHF
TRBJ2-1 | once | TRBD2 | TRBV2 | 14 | TGTGCCAGCCTACGACTAGCGGGGGGGGACAAACAGTTCTTC | CASLRLAGGDKQFF
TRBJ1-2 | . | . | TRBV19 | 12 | TGTGCCAGTACAACAGGGAGGGATGGCTACACCTTC | CASTTGRDGYTF
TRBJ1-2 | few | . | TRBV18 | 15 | TGTGCCAGCTCCCCCACAGGGAAGGGGGAGTATGGCTACACCTTC | CASSPTGKGEYGYTF
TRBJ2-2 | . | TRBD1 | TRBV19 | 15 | TGTGCCAGTAGTGAAACAGGGGTCCGCACCGGGGAGCTGTTTTTT | CASSETGVRTGELFF
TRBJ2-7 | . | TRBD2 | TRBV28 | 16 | TGTGCCAGCAGTTCCGGTGCGGCACTAGCGGCTTACGAGCAGTACTTC | CASSSGAALAAYEQYF
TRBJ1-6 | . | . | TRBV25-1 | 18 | TGTGCCAGCACTCACCACCGGGGGAGGACCCGTCGGAATTCACCCCTCCACTTT | CASTHHRGRTRRNSPLHF
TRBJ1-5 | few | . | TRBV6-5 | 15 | TGTGCCAGCACTCCCCGTTTGGGGCATGATCAGCCCCAGCATTTT | CASTPRLGHDQPQHF
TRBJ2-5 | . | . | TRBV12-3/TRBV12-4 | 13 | TGTGCCAGCAGTATTACCCCCCAAGCGACCCAGTACTTC | CASSITPQATQYF
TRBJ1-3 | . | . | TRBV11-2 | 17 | TGTGCCAGCAGCTCCCTCCCGGGGGTCCTCTCTGGAAACACCATATATTTT | CASSSLPGVLSGNTIYF
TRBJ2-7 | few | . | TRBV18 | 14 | TGTGCCAGCTCACTCCAGGGATTTCCGGAAGAGCAGTACTTC | CASSLQGFPEEQYF
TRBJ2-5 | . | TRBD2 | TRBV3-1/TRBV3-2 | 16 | TGTGCCAGCAGCCAAGATTTTGCTAGCGGGCAAGAGACCCAGTACTTC | CASSQDFASGQETQYF
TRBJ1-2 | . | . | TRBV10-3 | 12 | TGTGCCATCAGTGAGGAGGGCGGAGGCTACACCTTC | CAISEEGGGYTF
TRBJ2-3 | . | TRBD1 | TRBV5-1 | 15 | TGCGCCAGCAGGAGGGACAGCACTAGCACAGATACGCAGTATTTT | CASRRDSTSTDTQYF
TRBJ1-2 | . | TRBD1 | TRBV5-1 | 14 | TGCGCCAGCAACTGGGACAGTACTAACTATGGCTACACCTTC | CASNWDSTNYGYTF
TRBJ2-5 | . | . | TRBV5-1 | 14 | TGCGCCAGCAGCACAGGGACGGTCGGAGAGACCCAGTACTTC | CASSTGTVGETQYF
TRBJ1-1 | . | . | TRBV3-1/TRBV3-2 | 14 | TGTGCCAGCAGCGTAGGGGTTTCTCGCACTGAAGCTTTCTTT | CASSVGVSRTEAFF
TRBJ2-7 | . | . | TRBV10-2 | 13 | TGCGCCAGTCGGGTGGAGGGGAACGGTGAGCAGTACTTC | CASRVEGNGEQYF
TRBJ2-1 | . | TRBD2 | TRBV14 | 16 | TGTGCCAGCAGCCGCCGGACTAGCGGGAGTGGCAATGAGCAGTTCTTC | CASSRRTSGSGNEQFF
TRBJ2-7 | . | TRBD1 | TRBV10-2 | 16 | TGCGCCAGCAGCCCACCCCGGGACAGGGACCCCTACGAGCAGTACTTC | CASSPPRDRDPYEQYF